The 3 T cell receptor beta chains in this list originate from one sample, sequenced in a study of T cell changes during pregnancy in multiple sclerosis. The method was immunoSEQ multiplex PCR; TCRdb's version includes in-frame clones alone and lacks a portion of them. This table has approximately 63,000 clones, over 80% appearing once. The sequencing used peripheral blood, collected in the third trimester of pregnancy. Receptors originate from a female donor in good health, enrolled as a control in a pregnancy study.

This sequence joins TRBV5-1 and TRBJ1-6; 7 nucleotides match TRBD1. The germline CDR1 and CDR2 sequences are SGHRS and YFSETQ. J gave up 5 bases and V 4 bases, and 12 bases lay outside the gene matches. The CDR3 spans 17 residues. CDR3 sequence (DNA): TGCGCCAGCAGCCCACGACAGGGAGCCGGGGATAATTCACCCCTCCACTTT. As protein: CASSPRQGAGDNSPLHF.

This chain connects TRBV23-1 to TRBJ2-1, with 8 bases lining up with TRBD2. TRBV23-1 belongs to the ORF category, with a function that is uncertain. The CDR3 is made up of 17 amino acids. The trim removed 3 bases at V and 4 bases at J, leaving 11 bases unmatched. The CDR3 region is CASSQVPIAGIYNEQFF. Here the CDR3 DNA reads TGCGCCAGCAGTCAGGTGCCCATAGCGGGGATATACAATGAGCAGTTCTTC.

This chain joins TRBV7-2 and TRBJ2-1; 14 nucleotides agree with TRBD2. The CDR3 extends over 17 amino acids. V lost 6 bases to trimming and J lost 9 bases; unmatched junction nucleotides: 13. The germline V gene encodes CDR1 SGHTA and CDR2 FQGNSA. The CDR3 coding sequence is TGTGCCAGCAGACCCGGGACTAGCGGGAGTTCGGACTCTGAGCAGTTCTTC. Translated: CASRPGTSGSSDSEQFF.